This entry is about one TCR beta chain. This entry belongs to a study of shared clonotypes between healthy human individuals. The table came from immunoSEQ multiplex PCR; TCRdb's copy has only in-frame clones and leaves some out. This sample has about 680,000 clones, with about 91% found just once. Trimming took 6 bases from V and 3 from J, leaving 9 bases between them. The CDR3 length is 12 residues. CDR1 is MNHNS and CDR2 is SASEGT in the germline V gene. The naive CD8 subset, CD45RO-negative cells positively selected for CCR7, excluded terminally differentiated effector memory CD45RA+ cells. This sequence originates from a man aged 25-45 years in good health. Material for sequencing was naive CD8+ T cells sorted from blood. The chain has TRBV6-1 and TRBJ2-7, with D maybe TRBD1 (6 bases). The CDR3 DNA follows: TGTGCCAGCAGGGACAGACTCTACGAGCAGTACTTC. Encoded protein: CASRDRLYEQYF.